A selection of T cell receptor beta chains follows, all from one sample in a study of blood T cells in healthy people across ages. TCRdb called the 5' RACE reads again in MiXCR, with one record for every CDR3 protein. This table holds around 850,000 distinct CDR3 sequences, around 36% found once. The sample taken for sequencing was blood. All receptors derive from a man in his late teens or twenties in good health. The CDR3 runs from the conserved cysteine through the conserved F or W. Clone size, where shown, is once, few, many, or a class for clones that have expanded.

clone_size | v_call | cdr3_aa
few | TRBV7-2 | CASGRGDRTDTQYF
. | TRBV5-1 | CASSARTTWPGGEAFF
. | TRBV29-1 | CSGSAQGENYGYTF
. | TRBV29-1 | CGTGLQETQYF
many | TRBV11-2 | CASSGDRSYEQYF
. | TRBV7-9 | CASSLGAGFSGYTF
. | TRBV7-9 | CASSGAAGTSYNEQYF
few | TRBV18 | CASSQERGDSEQYF
. | TRBV4-3 | CASSYLREANNEQFF
many | TRBV4-2 | CASSQVQGYNSPLHF
. | TRBV7-8 | CASRSDRNTEAFF
. | TRBV20-1 | CSARVVQVETPGTQYF
few | TRBV6-2/TRBV6-3 | CASSYFDVRYEQYF
few | TRBV11-3 | CASSLDTHGELFF
. | TRBV28 | CASSLVDFGANGANVLTF
. | TRBV25-1 | CASTSGLAYEQYF
few | TRBV4-2 | CASSPLDKPYEQYF
. | TRBV5-1 | CASSLAVNQETQYF
. | TRBV30 | CASSGGGHGYTF
. | TRBV29-1 | CSVGKTSGGNEQYF
few | TRBV12-3/TRBV12-4 | CASSQTAGELFF
few | TRBV5-1 | CASSQGLPQANEKLFF
few | TRBV16 | CASSQVSGELFF
. | TRBV27 | CASSLIGAMSTEAFF
. | TRBV6-1 | CASSSHEMIAGGPRELFF
. | TRBV5-1 | CASTEIIPTGKETQYF
once | TRBV12-3/TRBV12-4 | CASSFPELRGTQYF
many | TRBV7-9 | CASSFGGNYGYTF
few | TRBV3-1 | CASSRRGTTYNEQFF
many | TRBV7-6 | CASSLAGMRSGETQYF
. | TRBV5-1 | CASSYREPTDTQYF
. | TRBV5-5 | CASSPGQGRHQPQHF
. | TRBV5-1 | CASSFRDRVIPGELFF
. | TRBV5-1 | CASGQGSYGYTF
. | TRBV4-3 | CASSQDSPGGGLRTDTQYF
. | TRBV7-2 | CASSQRVAAETQYF
. | TRBV7-2 | CASSPQQGTEAFF
. | TRBV6-2/TRBV6-3 | CASSYLRLAGDSDTQYF
few | TRBV9 | CASSLSEPTDTQYF
few | TRBV4-3 | CASSVGKGTDTQYF
. | TRBV2 | CASSEGTPPDMRAFF
few | TRBV20-1 | CSARNRDSNNSPLHF
once | TRBV5-1 | CASSQEANSGNTIYF
once | TRBV5-1 | CASNSWGAFTYNEQFF
. | TRBV3-1 | CASSQVGGTDTQYF
. | TRBV5-1 | CASSLEASLNTEAFF
. | TRBV28 | CASSPLAAVGLYGYTF
few | TRBV2 | CASRPTETRTDTQYF
. | TRBV4-3 | CASGHGTGSYTEAFF
. | TRBV5-5 | CTSSLGVGLGTDTQYF
. | TRBV7-2 | CASSVGYTNYGYTF
. | TRBV6-5 | CASSYSTGPGELFF
. | TRBV27 | CASSSEGPDTQYF
. | TRBV7-9 | CASSLVVTGTDTQYF